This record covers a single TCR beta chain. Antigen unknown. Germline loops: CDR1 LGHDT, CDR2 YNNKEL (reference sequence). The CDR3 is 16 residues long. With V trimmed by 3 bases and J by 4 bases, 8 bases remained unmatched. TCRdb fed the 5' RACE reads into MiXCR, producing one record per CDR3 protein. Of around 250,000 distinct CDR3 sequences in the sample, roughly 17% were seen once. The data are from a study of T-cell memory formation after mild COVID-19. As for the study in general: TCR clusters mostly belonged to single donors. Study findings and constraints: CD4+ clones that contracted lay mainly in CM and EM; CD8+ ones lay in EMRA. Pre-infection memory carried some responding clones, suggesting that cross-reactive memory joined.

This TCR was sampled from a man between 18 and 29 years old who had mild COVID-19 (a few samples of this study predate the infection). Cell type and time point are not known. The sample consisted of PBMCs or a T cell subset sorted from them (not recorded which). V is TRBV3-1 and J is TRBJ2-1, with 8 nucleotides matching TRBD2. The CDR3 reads CASSHQSGGPYNEQFF. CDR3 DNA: TGTGCCAGCAGCCACCAATCGGGGGGGCCGTACAATGAGCAGTTCTTC.